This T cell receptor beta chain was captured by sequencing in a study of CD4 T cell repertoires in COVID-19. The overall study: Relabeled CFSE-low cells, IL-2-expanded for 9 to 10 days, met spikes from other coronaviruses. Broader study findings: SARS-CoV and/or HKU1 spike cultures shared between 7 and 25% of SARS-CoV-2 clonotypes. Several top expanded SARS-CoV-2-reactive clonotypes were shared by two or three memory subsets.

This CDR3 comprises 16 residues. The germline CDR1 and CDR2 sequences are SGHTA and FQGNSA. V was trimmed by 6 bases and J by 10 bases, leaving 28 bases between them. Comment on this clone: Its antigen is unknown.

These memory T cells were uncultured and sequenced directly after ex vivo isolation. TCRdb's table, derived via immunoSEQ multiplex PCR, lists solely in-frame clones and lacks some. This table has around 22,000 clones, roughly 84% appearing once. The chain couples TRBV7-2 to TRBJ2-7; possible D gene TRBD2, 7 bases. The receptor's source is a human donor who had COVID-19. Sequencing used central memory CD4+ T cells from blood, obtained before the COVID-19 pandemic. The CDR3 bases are TGTGCCAGCAGTCCGTCGGGGGGCCCCTCGCTACGAAACCAGTACTTC. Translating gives CASSPSGGPSLRNQYF. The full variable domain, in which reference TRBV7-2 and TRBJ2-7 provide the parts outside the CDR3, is GAGVSQSPSNKVTEKGKDVELRCDPISGHTALYWYRQSLGQGLEFLIYFQGNSAPDKSGLPSDRFSAERTGGSVSTLTIQRTQQEDSAVYLCASSPSGGPSLRNQYFGPGTRLTVT.